This T cell receptor (beta chain) derives from a study of T-cell reconstitution after alpha-beta-depleted transplantation in children. A library of TCRbeta sequences, prepared with unique molecular identifiers, was generated. One entry per CDR3 protein results from TCRdb running MiXCR on the PCR reads. The repertoire holds 500,000 or so distinct CDR3 sequences, with roughly 33% as singletons. J was trimmed by 6 bases and V by 5 bases; bases with no gene match: 10. This CDR3 spans 15 amino acids. The germline V gene encodes CDR1 LNHNV and CDR2 YYDKDF (reference sequence). The sequence was collected from a human donor who donated a stem cell graft to a child with aplastic anemia. The specimen comprised PBMCs from the stem cell graft donor, sampled from the stem cell graft. This chain joins TRBV15 and TRBJ1-5; 7 nucleotides align to TRBD1. The CDR3 coding sequence is TGTGCCACCAGCGTAGAGGGGGCAGGGGCTCAGCCCCAGCATTTT. It codes for CATSVEGAGAQPQHF. Combining the CDR3 with reference TRBV15 and TRBJ1-5 gives the whole variable domain DAMVIQNPRYQVTQFGKPVTLSCSQTLNHNVMYWYQQKSSQAPKLLFHYYDKDFNNEADTPDNFQSRRPNTSFCFLDIRSPGLGDTAMYLCATSVEGAGAQPQHFGDGTRLSIL.